Presented here are 14 T cell receptor beta chains from one specimen sequenced in a study of vaccination effects on CD4 cells after COVID-19. Viral peptide pool expansion of antigen-specific CD4+ T cells preceded sequencing in the ViraFEST assay. CD4+ T cells were isolated after less than 13 days of culture. From March to December 2020, the person had a SARS-CoV-2 infection that was confirmed by PCR. Each person got two doses of an mRNA SARS-CoV-2 vaccine, BNT162b2 or mRNA-1273. The antigens these receptors bind are not known. Measured with immunoSEQ multiplex PCR; TCRdb has only the in-frame clones, and not every one. The table lists about 17,000 clones, around 74% of them singletons, with about 20% in the top ten. Sequenced material: CD4+ T cells from PBMCs cultured with SARS-CoV-2 spike peptides, taken after COVID-19 vaccination. All receptors derive from a human donor who had a prior SARS-CoV-2 infection.

The chain combines TRBV13 with TRBJ1-1; TRBD1 might be the D (6 bases). Germline V gene sequence: CDR1 PRHDT, CDR2 FYEKMQ (reference sequence). Trimming removed 1 base from V and 5 bases from J, with 14 bases in between. The CDR3 has 15 amino acids. The CDR3 loop reads CASSLERGARTEAFF. Here the CDR3 DNA reads TGTGCCAGCAGCTTAGAACGGGGGGCGAGGACTGAAGCTTTCTTT.

The chain couples TRBV15 to TRBJ1-4, with D unresolved. V was shortened by 5 bases and J by 4 bases, with 14 bases between the two germline ends. This CDR3 region has 15 residues. Per the germline V gene, CDR1 is LNHNV and CDR2 is YYDKDF (reference sequence). The CDR3 region has the DNA TGTGCCACCAGCTTGACGTCTGGAATTAATGAAAAACTGTTTTTT. Protein sequence: CATSLTSGINEKLFF.

V usage is TRBV7-2 and J usage is TRBJ2-7; no firm D call. Deletions cut 3 bases from V and 2 bases from J, with 11 bases between. This CDR3 is built from 14 residues. The germline CDR1 and CDR2 sequences are SGHTA and FQGNSA. This CDR3 is CASSFANTAYEQYF. For the CDR3, the DNA is TGTGCCAGCAGCTTCGCCAACACAGCCTACGAGCAGTACTTC.

The V and J genes are TRBV2 and TRBJ2-7; no definite D call. The CDR3 spans 13 residues. Germline V CDR1 and CDR2: SNHLY, FYNNEI. The ends were cut back, 3 bases at V and 3 bases at J, with 9 bases in the middle. This CDR3 reads CASSENGYYEQYF. Here the CDR3 DNA reads TGTGCCAGCAGTGAGAACGGGTACTACGAGCAGTACTTC.

The J gene is TRBJ1-5, the V gene TRBV21-1. TRBV21-1 is tagged as a pseudogene. This CDR3 has 14 amino acids. CDR3 bases: TGTGCCAGCACCCTGGGGGTTGGTGGTCAGCCCCAGCATTTT. Its translation is CASTLGVGGQPQHF.

This clone was counted once. This sequence joins TRBV7-2 and TRBJ2-1, with D possibly TRBD2 on 5 matching bases. There are 15 residues in the CDR3. Per germline, CDR1 SGHTA and CDR2 FQGNSA. V lost 0 bases, J lost 0 bases, and 6 bases lay in between. For the CDR3, the DNA is TGTGCCAGCAGCTTAGCGGGAGTCTCCTACAATGAGCAGTTCTTC. Amino acid sequence: CASSLAGVSYNEQFF.

The V and J genes are TRBV6-6 and TRBJ1-1, with a tentative D call TRBD1 (5 bases). Trimming removed 2 bases at V and 11 bases at J, with 9 bases between. Germline lookup yields CDR1 MNHNY and CDR2 SVGAGI (reference sequence). This CDR3 comprises 11 residues. The CDR3 is CASSYEAGAFF. The CDR3 nucleotides read TGTGCCAGCAGTTACGAGGCAGGGGCTTTCTTT.

This CDR3 is CSAIKNIAGSSYEQYF. As DNA, the CDR3 is TGCAGCGCTATTAAAAATATAGCGGGAAGCTCCTACGAGCAGTACTTC. The rearrangement uses TRBV29-1 and TRBJ2-7; 8 bases match TRBD2. The CDR3 sequence is 16 residues long. Germline assignment: CDR1 SQVTM and CDR2 ANQGSEA. The V segment lost 7 bases and the J segment 0 bases; nucleotides outside the gene matches: 14.

The genes are TRBV30 and TRBJ1-4; TRBD1 matches at 7 bases. Looked up from germline, CDR1 is GTSNPN and CDR2 is SVGIG (reference sequence). The CDR3 has 14 residues. Trimming at V came to 0 bases and at J to 7 bases, leaving 5 bases not matched to a gene. The CDR3 region has the DNA TGTGCCTGGAGTGTATCAGGGGGGGCTGAAAAACTGTTTTTT. Translating gives CAWSVSGGAEKLFF. The whole variable domain, filled in from reference TRBV30 and TRBJ1-4, reads SQTIHQWPATLVQPVGSPLSLECTVEGTSNPNLYWYRQAAGRGLQLLFYSVGIGQISSEVPQNLSASRPQDRQFILSSKKLLLSDSGFYLCAWSVSGGAEKLFFGSGTQLSVL.

A single count supports this clone. The chain recombines TRBV7-3 with TRBJ2-2; D perhaps matches TRBD1 (6 bases). Per the germline V gene, CDR1 is SGHTA and CDR2 is FQGTGA. The CDR3 sequence is 13 residues long. V dropped 4 bases and J dropped 6 bases, with 9 bases sitting between them. The CDR3: CASSSTGPGELFF. As DNA, the CDR3 is TGTGCCAGCAGCTCCACAGGGCCCGGGGAGCTGTTTTTT. Full variable domain (remainder filled in from reference TRBV7-3 and TRBJ2-2): GAGVSQTPSNKVTEKGKYVELRCDPISGHTALYWYRQSLGQGPEFLIYFQGTGAADDSGLPNDRFFAVRPEGSVSTLKIQRTERGDSAVYLCASSSTGPGELFFGEGSRLTVL.

The CDR3 is CASSSGLQEQFF. Written as DNA, the CDR3 is TGTGCCAGCTCATCTGGACTTCAGGAGCAGTTCTTC. This chain uses TRBV18 with TRBJ2-1; D perhaps matches TRBD2 (5 bases). The V end was cut by 5 bases, the J end by 10 bases, with 12 bases between. The CDR3 extends over 12 amino acids. Per the germline V gene, CDR1 is KGHSH and CDR2 is LQKENI.

This clone has only a few counts. The chain carries TRBV9 and TRBJ2-1, with TRBD2 matching 7 bases. The CDR3 runs to 15 residues. Trimming at V came to 4 bases and at J to 2 bases, leaving 6 bases not matched to a gene. Germline V CDR1 and CDR2: SGDLS, YYNGEE. Here the CDR3 DNA reads TGTGCCAGCAGCCCAATGGGGGGGACCTACAATGAGCAGTTCTTC. Translation gives CASSPMGGTYNEQFF.

V usage is TRBV3-1 (or the pseudogene TRBV3-2) and J usage is TRBJ1-3; D is uncertain. CDR1 is LGHDT and CDR2 is YNNKEL in the germline V gene (reference sequence). The CDR3 is made up of 15 amino acids. V lost 5 bases, J lost 4 bases, and 15 bases lay in between. The CDR3 loop is CASSSRHTAGNTIYF. The CDR3 coding sequence is TGTGCCAGCAGCTCACGGCATACGGCCGGAAACACCATATATTTT.

About this clone itself: Other DNA sequences from this sample encode an identical CDR3 as well. The V gene is TRBV6-5, the J gene TRBJ1-2, with TRBD1 identical over 7 bases. Trimming took 0 bases from V and 5 from J; bases not matched to a gene: 6. The CDR3 sequence is 15 residues long. Germline V lookup: CDR1 MNHEY, CDR2 SVGAGI. For the CDR3, the DNA is TGTGCCAGCAGTTACTCGTCAGGGGGGATATATGGCTACACCTTC. As protein: CASSYSSGGIYGYTF.